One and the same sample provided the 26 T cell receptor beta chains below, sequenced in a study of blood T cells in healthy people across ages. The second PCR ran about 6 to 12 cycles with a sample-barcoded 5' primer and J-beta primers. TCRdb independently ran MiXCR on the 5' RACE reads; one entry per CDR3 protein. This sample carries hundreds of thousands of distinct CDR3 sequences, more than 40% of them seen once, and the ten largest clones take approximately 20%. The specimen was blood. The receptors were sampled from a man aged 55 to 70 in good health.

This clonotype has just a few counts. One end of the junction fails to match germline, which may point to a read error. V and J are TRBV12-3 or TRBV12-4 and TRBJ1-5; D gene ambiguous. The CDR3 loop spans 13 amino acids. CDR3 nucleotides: TGTGCCAGCAGCTTAGCGCGAGGTCAGCCCCAGCATTTT. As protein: CASSLARGQPQHF.

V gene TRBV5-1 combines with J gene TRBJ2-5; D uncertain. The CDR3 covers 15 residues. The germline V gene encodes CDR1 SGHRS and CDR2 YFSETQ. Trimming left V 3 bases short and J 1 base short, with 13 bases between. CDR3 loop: CASSYFRPSQETQYF. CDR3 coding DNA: TGCGCCAGCAGCTACTTTAGGCCGTCCCAAGAGACCCAGTACTTC.

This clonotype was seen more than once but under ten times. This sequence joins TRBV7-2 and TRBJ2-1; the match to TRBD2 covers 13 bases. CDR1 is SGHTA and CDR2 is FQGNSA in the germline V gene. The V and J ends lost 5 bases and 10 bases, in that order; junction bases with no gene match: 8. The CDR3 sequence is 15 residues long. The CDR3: CASSITSGGAGEQFF. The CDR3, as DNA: TGTGCCAGCAGCATCACTAGCGGGGGGGCGGGAGAGCAGTTCTTC.

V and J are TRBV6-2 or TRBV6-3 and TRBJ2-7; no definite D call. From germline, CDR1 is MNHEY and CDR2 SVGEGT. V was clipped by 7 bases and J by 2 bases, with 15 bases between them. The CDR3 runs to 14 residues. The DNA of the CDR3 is TGTGCCAGCACCGAGAGTGGCCCGACCTACGAGCAGTACTTC. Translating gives CASTESGPTYEQYF.

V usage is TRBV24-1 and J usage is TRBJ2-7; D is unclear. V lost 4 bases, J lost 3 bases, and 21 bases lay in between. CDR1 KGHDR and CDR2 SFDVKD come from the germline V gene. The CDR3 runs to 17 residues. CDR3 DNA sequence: TGTGCCACCAGTGACTCCAGTAGGTCGGGCGCGGTCTACGAGCAGTACTTC. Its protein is CATSDSSRSGAVYEQYF.

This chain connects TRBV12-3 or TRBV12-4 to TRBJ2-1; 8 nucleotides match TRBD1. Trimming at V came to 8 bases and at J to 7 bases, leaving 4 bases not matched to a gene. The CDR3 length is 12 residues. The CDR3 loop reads CASATGVNEQFF. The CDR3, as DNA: TGTGCCAGCGCGACAGGGGTTAATGAGCAGTTCTTC.

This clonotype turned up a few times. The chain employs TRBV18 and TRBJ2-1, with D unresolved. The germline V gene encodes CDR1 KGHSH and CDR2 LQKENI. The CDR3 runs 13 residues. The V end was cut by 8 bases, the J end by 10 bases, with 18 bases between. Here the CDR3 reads CASLRPVGNEQFF. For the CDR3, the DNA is TGTGCCAGCCTACGCCCCGTTGGGAACGAGCAGTTCTTC.

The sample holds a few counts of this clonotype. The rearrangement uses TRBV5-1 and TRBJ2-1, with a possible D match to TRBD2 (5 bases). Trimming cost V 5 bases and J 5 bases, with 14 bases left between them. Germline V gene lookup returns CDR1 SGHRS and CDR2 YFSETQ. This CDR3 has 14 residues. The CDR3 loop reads CASSARGRHNEQFF. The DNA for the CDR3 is TGCGCCAGCAGTGCCAGAGGGCGACACAATGAGCAGTTCTTC.

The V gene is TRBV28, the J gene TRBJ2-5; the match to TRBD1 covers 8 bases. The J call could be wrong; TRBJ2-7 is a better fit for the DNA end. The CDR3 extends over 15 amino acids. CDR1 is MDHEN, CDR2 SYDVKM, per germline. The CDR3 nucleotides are TGTGCCAGCAGTTCCGGGACAGGACAGGCCTCCGAGCAGTACTTC. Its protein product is CASSSGTGQASEQYF.

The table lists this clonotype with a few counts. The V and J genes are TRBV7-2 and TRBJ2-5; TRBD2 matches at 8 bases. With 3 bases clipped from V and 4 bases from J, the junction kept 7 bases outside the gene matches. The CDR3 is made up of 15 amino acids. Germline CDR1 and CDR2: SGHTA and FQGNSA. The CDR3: CASSLESGGRETQYF. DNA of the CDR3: TGTGCCAGCAGCTTGGAGAGCGGGGGCCGAGAGACCCAGTACTTC.

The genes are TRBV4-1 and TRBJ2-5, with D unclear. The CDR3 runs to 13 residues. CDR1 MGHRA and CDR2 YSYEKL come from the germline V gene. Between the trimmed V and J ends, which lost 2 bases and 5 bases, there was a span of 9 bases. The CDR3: CASSQSVLETQYF. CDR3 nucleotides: TGCGCCAGCAGCCAATCGGTTCTCGAGACCCAGTACTTC.

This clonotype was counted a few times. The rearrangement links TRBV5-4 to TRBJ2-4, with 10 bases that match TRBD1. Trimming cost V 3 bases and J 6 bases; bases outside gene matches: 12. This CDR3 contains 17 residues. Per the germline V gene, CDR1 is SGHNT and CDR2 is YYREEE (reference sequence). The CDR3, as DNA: TGTGCCAGCAGCTCCCACCGGGACAGGGGCGGGGGAAACATTCAGTACTTC. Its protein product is CASSSHRDRGGGNIQYF.

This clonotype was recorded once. DNA of the CDR3: TGTGCCAGCAGCCCCCGGACAGGGGCAAATCAGCCCCAGCATTTT. This translates into CASSPRTGANQPQHF. The chain carries TRBV7-2 and TRBJ1-5; 9 nucleotides align to TRBD1. The CDR3 loop spans 15 amino acids. Germline loops: CDR1 SGHTA, CDR2 FQGNSA. V lost 5 bases and J lost 4; bases outside the gene matches: 6.

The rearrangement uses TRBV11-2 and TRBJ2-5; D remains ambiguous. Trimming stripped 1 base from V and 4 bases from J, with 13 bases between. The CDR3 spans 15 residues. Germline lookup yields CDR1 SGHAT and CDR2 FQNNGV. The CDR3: CASSLGAGWGETQYF. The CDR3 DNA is TGTGCCAGCAGCTTAGGAGCCGGTTGGGGAGAGACCCAGTACTTC.

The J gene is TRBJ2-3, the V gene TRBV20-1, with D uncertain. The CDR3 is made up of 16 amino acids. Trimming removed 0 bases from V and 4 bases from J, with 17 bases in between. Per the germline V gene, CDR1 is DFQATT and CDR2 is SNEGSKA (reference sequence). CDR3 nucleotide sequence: TGCAGTGCTAGAGAACACCGACTTGCAGAGGCAGATACGCAGTATTTT. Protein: CSAREHRLAEADTQYF.

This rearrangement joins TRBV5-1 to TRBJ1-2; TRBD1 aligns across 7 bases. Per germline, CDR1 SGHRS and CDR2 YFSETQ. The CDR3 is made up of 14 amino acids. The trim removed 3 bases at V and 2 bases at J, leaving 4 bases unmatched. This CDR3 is CASSSGQPNYGYTF. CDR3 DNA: TGCGCCAGCAGCTCGGGACAGCCGAACTATGGCTACACCTTC.

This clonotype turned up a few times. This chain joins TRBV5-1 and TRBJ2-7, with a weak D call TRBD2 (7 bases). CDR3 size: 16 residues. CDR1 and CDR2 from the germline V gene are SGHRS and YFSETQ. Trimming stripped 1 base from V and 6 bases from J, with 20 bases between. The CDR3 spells CASSLSNWGGASEQYF. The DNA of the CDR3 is TGCGCCAGCAGCTTGAGTAACTGGGGGGGGGCGAGCGAGCAGTACTTC.

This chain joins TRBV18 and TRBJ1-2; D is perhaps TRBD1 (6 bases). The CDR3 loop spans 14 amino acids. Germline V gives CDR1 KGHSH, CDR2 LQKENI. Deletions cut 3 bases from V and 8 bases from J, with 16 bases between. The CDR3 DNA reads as TGTGCCAGCTCACCCGAGGGGGGCCCAAAGGGCTACACCTTC. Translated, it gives CASSPEGGPKGYTF.

The CDR3 DNA is TGCAGTGCTAATATACAGGCAACTAATGAAAAACTGTTTTTT. Its protein product is CSANIQATNEKLFF. This chain links TRBV20-1 with TRBJ1-4; tentative D call: TRBD1 (5 bases). CDR3 length: 14 residues. The germline V gene encodes CDR1 DFQATT and CDR2 SNEGSKA (reference sequence). Trimming shortened V by 4 bases and J by 0 bases, and 9 bases separated the two germline ends.

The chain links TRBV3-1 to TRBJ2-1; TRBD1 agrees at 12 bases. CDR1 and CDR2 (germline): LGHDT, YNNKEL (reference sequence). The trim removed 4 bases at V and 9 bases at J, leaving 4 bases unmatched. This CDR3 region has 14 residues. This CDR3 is CASSPGQGAGEQFF. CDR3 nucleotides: TGTGCCAGCAGCCCGGGACAGGGGGCCGGTGAGCAGTTCTTC.

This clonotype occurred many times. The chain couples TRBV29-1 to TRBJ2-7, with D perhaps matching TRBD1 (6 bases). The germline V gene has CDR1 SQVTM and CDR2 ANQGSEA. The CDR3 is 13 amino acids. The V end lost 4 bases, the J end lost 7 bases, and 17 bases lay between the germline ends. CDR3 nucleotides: TGCAGCGTTGGATACAGGGAATCGGGAGAGCAGTACTTC. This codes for CSVGYRESGEQYF.

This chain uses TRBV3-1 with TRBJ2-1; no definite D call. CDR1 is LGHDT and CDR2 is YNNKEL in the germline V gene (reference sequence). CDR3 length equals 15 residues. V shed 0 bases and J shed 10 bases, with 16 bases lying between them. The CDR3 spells CASSQDRGPAYEQFF. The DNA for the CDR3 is TGTGCCAGCAGCCAAGATCGAGGACCCGCCTACGAGCAGTTCTTC.

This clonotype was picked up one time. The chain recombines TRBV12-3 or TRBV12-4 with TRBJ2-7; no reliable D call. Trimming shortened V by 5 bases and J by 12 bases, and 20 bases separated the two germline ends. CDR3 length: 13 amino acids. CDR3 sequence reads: CASSVNNDRAGYF. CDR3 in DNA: TGTGCCAGCAGTGTTAACAATGATCGCGCAGGGTACTTC.

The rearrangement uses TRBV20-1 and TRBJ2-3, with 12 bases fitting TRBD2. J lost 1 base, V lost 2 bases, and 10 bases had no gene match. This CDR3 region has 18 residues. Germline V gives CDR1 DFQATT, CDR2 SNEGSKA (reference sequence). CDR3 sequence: CSARRGSSGGAGTDTQYF. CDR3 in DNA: TGCAGTGCTAGAAGAGGGTCTAGCGGGGGGGCGGGCACAGATACGCAGTATTTT.

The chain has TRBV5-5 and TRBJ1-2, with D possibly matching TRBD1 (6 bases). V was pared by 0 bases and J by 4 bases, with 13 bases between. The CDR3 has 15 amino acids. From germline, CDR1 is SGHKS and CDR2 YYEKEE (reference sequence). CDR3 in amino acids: CASSLGGGGLYGYTF. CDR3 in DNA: TGTGCCAGCAGCTTGGGAGGTGGGGGGCTCTATGGCTACACCTTC.

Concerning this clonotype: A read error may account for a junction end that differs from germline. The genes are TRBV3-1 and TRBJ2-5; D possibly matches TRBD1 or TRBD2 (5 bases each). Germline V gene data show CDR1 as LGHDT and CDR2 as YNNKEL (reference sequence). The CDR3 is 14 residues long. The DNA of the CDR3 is TGTGCCGGCAGCCAAGAAGCCGGGGCGGAGACCCAGTACTTC. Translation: CAGSQEAGAETQYF.